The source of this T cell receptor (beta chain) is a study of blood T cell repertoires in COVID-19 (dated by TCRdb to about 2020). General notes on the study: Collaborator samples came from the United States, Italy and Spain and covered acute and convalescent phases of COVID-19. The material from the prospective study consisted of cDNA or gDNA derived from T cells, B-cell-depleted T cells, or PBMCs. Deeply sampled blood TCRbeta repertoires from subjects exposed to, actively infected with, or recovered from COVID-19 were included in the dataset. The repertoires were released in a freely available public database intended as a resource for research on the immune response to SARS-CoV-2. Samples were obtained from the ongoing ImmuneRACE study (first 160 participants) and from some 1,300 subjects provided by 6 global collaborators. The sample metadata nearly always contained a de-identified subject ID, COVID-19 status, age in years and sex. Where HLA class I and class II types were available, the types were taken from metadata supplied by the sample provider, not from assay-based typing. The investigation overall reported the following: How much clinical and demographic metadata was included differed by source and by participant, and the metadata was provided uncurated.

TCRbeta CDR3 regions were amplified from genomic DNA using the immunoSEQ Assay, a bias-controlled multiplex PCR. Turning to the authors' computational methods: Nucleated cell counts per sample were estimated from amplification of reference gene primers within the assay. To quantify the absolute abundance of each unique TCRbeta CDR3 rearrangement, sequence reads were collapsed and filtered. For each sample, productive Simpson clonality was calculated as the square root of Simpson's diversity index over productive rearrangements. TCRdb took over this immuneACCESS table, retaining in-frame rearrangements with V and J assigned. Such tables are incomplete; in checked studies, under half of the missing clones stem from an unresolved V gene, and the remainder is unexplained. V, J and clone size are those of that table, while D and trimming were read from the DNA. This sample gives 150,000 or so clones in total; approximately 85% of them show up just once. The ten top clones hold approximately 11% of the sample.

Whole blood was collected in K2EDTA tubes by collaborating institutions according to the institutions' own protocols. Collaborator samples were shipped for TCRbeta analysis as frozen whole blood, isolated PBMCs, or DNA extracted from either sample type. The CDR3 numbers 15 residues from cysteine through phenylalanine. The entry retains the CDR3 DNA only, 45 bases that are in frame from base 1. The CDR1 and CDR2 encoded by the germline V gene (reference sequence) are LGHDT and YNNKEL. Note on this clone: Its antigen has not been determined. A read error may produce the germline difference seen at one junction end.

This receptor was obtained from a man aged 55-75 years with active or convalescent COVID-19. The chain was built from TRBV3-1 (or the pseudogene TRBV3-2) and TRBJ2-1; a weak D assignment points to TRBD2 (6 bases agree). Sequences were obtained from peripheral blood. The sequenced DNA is TGTGCCAGCAGCCAAGAAGGGGACTCCTTCAATGAGCAGTTCTTC. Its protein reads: CASSQEGDSFNEQFF.